This is a list of T cell receptor beta chains from one sample in a study of STAT5B mutations in CD4+ large granular lymphocyte leukemia. TCRdb's table, derived via immunoSEQ multiplex PCR, lists solely in-frame clones and lacks some. The sample yields tens of thousands of clones, about 79% seen once. What was sequenced was CD4+ T cells from blood buffy coats. The source is a human donor in good health. The CDR3 runs from the conserved cysteine through the conserved F or W. A D gene is named only where the DNA matches it firmly. A clone size is listed for some rows: how often the clone was seen (once, few, many), or a class if it is expanded.

v_gene	len	d_gene	j_gene	abundance	CDR3aa	CDR3nt
TRBV5-1	13	TRBD1	TRBJ1-2	NA	CASSSRQGAGYTF	TGCGCCAGCAGCAGCAGACAGGGGGCAGGCTACACCTTC
TRBV19	11	NA	TRBJ2-3	NA	CASSQDHTQYF	TGTGCCAGTAGTCAAGACCATACGCAGTATTTT
TRBV9	16	TRBD1	TRBJ1-3	NA	CASSSAKGAIGNTIYF	TGTGCCAGCAGCTCCGCCAAGGGGGCAATTGGAAACACCATATATTTT
TRBV6-5	14	NA	TRBJ1-5	NA	CASSFRGQNQPQHF	TGTGCCAGCAGTTTTCGGGGGCAGAATCAGCCCCAGCATTTT
TRBV7-6	14	NA	TRBJ2-1	NA	CASSLLGAGNEQFF	TGTGCCAGCAGCTTACTTGGGGCAGGTAATGAGCAGTTCTTC
TRBV6-5	12	NA	TRBJ1-1	NA	CASSSRQIEAFF	TGTGCCAGCAGTTCTCGACAGATTGAAGCTTTCTTT
TRBV7-2	14	NA	TRBJ1-1	large	CASSLGRESRYAFF	TGTGCCAGCAGCTTAGGAAGAGAGAGCCGGTACGCTTTCTTT
TRBV28	15	TRBD2	TRBJ2-1	NA	CASSLGRGGYNEQFF	TGTGCCAGCAGTTTGGGGCGGGGGGGCTACAATGAGCAGTTCTTC
TRBV9	15	NA	TRBJ2-2	NA	CASSVDLSMAGELFF	TGTGCCAGCAGCGTAGATCTGTCGATGGCCGGGGAGCTGTTTTTT
TRBV7-7	13	NA	TRBJ2-5	few	CASSRDGQETQYF	TGTGCTAGCAGTCGGGACGGCCAAGAGACCCAGTACTTC
TRBV11-3	13	NA	TRBJ1-1	NA	CASSLLRDTEAFF	TGTGCCAGCAGCTTACTCAGGGACACTGAAGCTTTCTTT
TRBV10-3	15	TRBD2	TRBJ2-3	NA	CAISDGTRGTDTQYF	TGTGCCATCAGTGATGGGACTAGGGGAACAGATACGCAGTATTTT
TRBV6-4	15	TRBD2	TRBJ2-3	NA	CASSVERGTTDTQYF	TGTGCCAGCAGTGTGGAGCGGGGGACCACAGATACGCAGTATTTT
TRBV28	15	TRBD1	TRBJ2-7	NA	CASSGQGKGTYEQYF	TGTGCCAGCAGTGGACAGGGGAAAGGGACCTACGAGCAGTACTTC
TRBV19	15	NA	TRBJ1-6	NA	CASSKNARGNSPLHF	TGTGCCAGTAGTAAAAACGCCCGAGGAAATTCACCCCTCCACTTT
TRBV7-9	14	NA	TRBJ1-4	NA	CASSLAGKYEKLFF	TGTGCCAGCAGCTTAGCGGGGAAGTATGAAAAACTGTTTTTT
TRBV2	13	NA	TRBJ1-1	NA	CAEEDLRDTEAFF	TGTGCCGAGGAGGATTTAAGGGACACTGAAGCTTTCTTT
TRBV28	14	TRBD2	TRBJ2-5	NA	CASSLPGRGFGQYF	TGTGCCAGCAGTTTACCCGGGAGGGGTTTTGGCCAGTACTTC
TRBV28	14	NA	TRBJ2-7	once	CASTLEGWGSEQYF	TGTGCCAGCACTTTAGAGGGTTGGGGCTCCGAGCAGTACTTC
TRBV6-1	14	NA	TRBJ2-1	NA	CASSEVAGNHEQFF	TGTGCCAGCAGTGAAGTCGCAGGGAACCATGAGCAGTTCTTC
TRBV7-7	13	TRBD1	TRBJ2-7	NA	CASSQGAGYEQYF	TGTGCCAGCAGCCAGGGGGCAGGGTACGAGCAGTACTTC
TRBV5-1	14	NA	TRBJ1-1	NA	CASSYRLGNTEAFF	TGCGCCAGCAGCTACCGATTGGGGAACACTGAAGCTTTCTTT
TRBV6-1	13	TRBD1	TRBJ2-1	NA	CASSQNRGEEQFF	TGTGCCAGCAGCCAGAACAGGGGTGAGGAGCAGTTCTTC
TRBV18	14	NA	TRBJ2-7	NA	CASSRGAGTYEQYF	TGTGCCAGCTCACGTGGAGCGGGCACCTACGAGCAGTACTTC
TRBV4-2	16	TRBD2	TRBJ2-1	NA	CASSQDSGGLYNEQFF	TGTGCCAGCAGCCAAGATAGCGGGGGGTTATACAATGAGCAGTTCTTC
TRBV5-1	16	TRBD1	TRBJ2-2	NA	CASSAPGQTRTGELFF	TGCGCCAGCAGCGCTCCGGGACAGACGCGAACCGGGGAGCTGTTTTTT
TRBV5-6	15	TRBD1	TRBJ1-2	NA	CASSAIGTGGYGYTF	TGTGCCAGCAGCGCAATTGGGACAGGGGGTTATGGCTACACCTTC
TRBV27	14	NA	TRBJ1-5	NA	CASSLSFGYQPQHF	TGTGCCAGCAGTTTATCGTTCGGGTACCAGCCCCAGCATTTT
TRBV7-3	15	NA	TRBJ2-2	NA	CASSLPNRNTGELFF	TGTGCCAGCAGCTTACCTAATCGGAACACCGGGGAGCTGTTTTTT
TRBV7-2	17	TRBD2	TRBJ2-7	NA	CASSLEGLAGEGYEQYF	TGTGCCAGCAGCTTAGAGGGACTAGCGGGAGAGGGGTACGAGCAGTACTTC
TRBV9	16	TRBD1	TRBJ1-2	once	CASSPRTGVLNYGYTF	TGTGCCAGCAGCCCCCGGACAGGGGTGCTAAACTATGGCTACACCTTC
TRBV4-3	16	NA	TRBJ1-5	NA	CASSQDAQVGLRPQHF	TGCGCCAGCAGCCAAGATGCGCAGGTTGGGCTTAGGCCCCAGCATTTT
TRBV4-2	14	NA	TRBJ1-5	NA	CASSPTAFNQPQHF	TGTGCCAGCAGCCCGACAGCCTTCAATCAGCCCCAGCATTTT
TRBV5-1	13	NA	TRBJ2-7	NA	CASSLRELGEQYF	TGCGCCAGCAGCCTTAGGGAGCTCGGCGAGCAGTACTTC
TRBV2	15	NA	TRBJ2-1	few	CASSVQASSYNEQFF	TGTGCCAGCAGTGTACAGGCCAGCTCCTACAATGAGCAGTTCTTC
TRBV7-2	15	TRBD2	TRBJ2-1	NA	CASSSGLAGYNEQFF	TGTGCCAGCAGCTCGGGACTAGCGGGCTACAATGAGCAGTTCTTC
TRBV6-5	13	NA	TRBJ2-7	NA	CASSYEEDTSSKF	TGTGCCAGCAGTTACGAAGAAGATACGAGCAGTAAGTTC
TRBV28	19	NA	TRBJ2-5	NA	CASSLFQLRTARLWETQYF	TGTGCCAGCAGTTTATTCCAACTACGGACTGCCCGTTTATGGGAGACCCAGTACTTC
TRBV28	12	TRBD1	TRBJ2-7	NA	CVSSTGGYEQYF	TGTGTCAGCAGTACAGGGGGGTACGAGCAGTACTTC
TRBV5-1	15	NA	TRBJ1-2	NA	CASSLGGGSIYGYTF	TGCGCCAGCAGCTTGGGTGGGGGGTCGATCTATGGCTACACCTTC
TRBV28	14	TRBD2	TRBJ2-7	NA	CASSLVAGTYEQYF	TGTGCCAGCAGTTTGGTAGCGGGGACCTACGAGCAGTACTTC
TRBV7-9	15	NA	TRBJ1-6	medium-sized	CASSLGLGYNSPLHF	TGTGCCAGCAGCTTAGGATTGGGCTATAATTCACCCCTCCACTTT
TRBV9	17	TRBD2	TRBJ2-2	NA	CASSEGPTSELVGELFF	TGTGCCAGCAGCGAGGGGCCAACTAGCGAGCTAGTCGGGGAGCTGTTTTTT
TRBV5-4	14	TRBD2	TRBJ2-3	once	CASRPGLVTDTQYF	TGTGCCAGCAGGCCGGGACTAGTAACAGATACGCAGTATTTT
TRBV6-6	13	NA	TRBJ2-3	NA	CASSYRGTDTQYF	TGTGCCAGCAGTTACAGGGGAACAGATACGCAGTATTTT
TRBV7-3	15	TRBD2	TRBJ2-1	NA	CASSLLAGGGDEQFF	TGTGCCAGCAGCTTATTGGCGGGGGGCGGCGATGAGCAGTTCTTC
TRBV9	14	TRBD1	TRBJ1-1	NA	CASTRTGLNTEAFF	TGTGCCAGCACCCGGACAGGCCTGAACACTGAAGCTTTCTTT
TRBV5-4	15	TRBD2	TRBJ2-5	NA	CASSPASGKQETQYF	TGTGCCAGCAGCCCGGCTAGCGGGAAACAAGAGACCCAGTACTTC
TRBV7-2	16	TRBD1	TRBJ2-7	NA	CASSRGQGTPDYEQYF	TGTGCCAGCAGCCGGGGACAGGGGACCCCTGACTACGAGCAGTACTTC
TRBV9	14	NA	TRBJ1-5	NA	CASSEGIGNQPQHF	TGTGCCAGCAGCGAAGGGATAGGGAATCAGCCCCAGCATTTT
TRBV6-1	14	NA	TRBJ1-2	NA	CASSVPRGPVGYTF	TGTGCCAGCAGTGTCCCGCGGGGCCCTGTCGGCTACACCTTC
TRBV7-2	15	NA	TRBJ2-4	NA	CASSYPSRPKNIQYF	TGTGCCAGCAGCTACCCTAGCCGTCCCAAAAACATTCAGTACTTC
TRBV7-2	13	NA	TRBJ1-3	NA	CASSPDTGNTIYF	TGTGCCAGCAGTCCGGACACTGGAAACACCATATATTTT
TRBV9	16	TRBD1	TRBJ1-3	NA	CASSVDGTGRRHTIYF	TGTGCCAGCAGCGTAGATGGGACAGGGAGGAGGCACACCATATATTTT